The sequence of this T cell receptor (beta chain) was determined in a study of T cell responses to AZD1222 COVID-19 vaccine. Data came from immunoSEQ multiplex PCR; TCRdb stores just in-frame clones and leaves some out. The table lists around 120,000 clones, around 84% of them singletons. CDR3 length: 14 amino acids. After removal of 2 bases from V and 5 bases from J, the junction contained 3 bases not matched to a gene. Germline CDR1 LGHDT, CDR2 YNNKEL (reference sequence). This chain links TRBV3-1 (or the pseudogene TRBV3-2) with TRBJ1-1; 9 bases agree with TRBD1. The origin of this receptor is an adult who received the AZD1222 COVID-19 vaccine. This material consisted of peripheral blood, taken 28 days after the second AZD1222 dose. The chain's CDR3 is CASSQRGTGTEAFF. The CDR3 nucleotides read TGTGCCAGCAGCCAAAGGGGGACAGGGACTGAAGCTTTCTTT.